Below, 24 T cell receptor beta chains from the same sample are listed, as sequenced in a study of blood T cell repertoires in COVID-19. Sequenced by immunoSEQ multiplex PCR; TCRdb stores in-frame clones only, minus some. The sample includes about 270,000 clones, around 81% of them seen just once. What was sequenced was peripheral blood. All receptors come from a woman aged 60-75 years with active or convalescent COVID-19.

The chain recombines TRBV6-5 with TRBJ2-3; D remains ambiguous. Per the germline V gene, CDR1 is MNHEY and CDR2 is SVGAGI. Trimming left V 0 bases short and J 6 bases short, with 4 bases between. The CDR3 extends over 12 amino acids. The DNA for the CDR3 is TGTGCCAGCAGTTACTCCCCTGATACGCAGTATTTT. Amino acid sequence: CASSYSPDTQYF.

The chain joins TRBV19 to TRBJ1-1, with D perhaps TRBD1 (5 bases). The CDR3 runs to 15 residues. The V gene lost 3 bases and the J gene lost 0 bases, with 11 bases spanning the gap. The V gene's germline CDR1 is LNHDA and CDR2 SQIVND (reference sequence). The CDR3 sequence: CASSMSGGMNTEAFF. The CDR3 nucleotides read TGTGCCAGTAGTATGTCGGGGGGGATGAACACTGAAGCTTTCTTT.

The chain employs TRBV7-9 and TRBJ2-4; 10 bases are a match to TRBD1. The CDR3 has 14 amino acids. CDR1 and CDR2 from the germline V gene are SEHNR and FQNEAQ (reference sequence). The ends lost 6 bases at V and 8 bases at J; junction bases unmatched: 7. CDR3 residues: CASRRDRGLDIQYF. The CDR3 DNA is TGTGCCAGCAGACGCGACAGGGGGCTGGACATTCAGTACTTC.

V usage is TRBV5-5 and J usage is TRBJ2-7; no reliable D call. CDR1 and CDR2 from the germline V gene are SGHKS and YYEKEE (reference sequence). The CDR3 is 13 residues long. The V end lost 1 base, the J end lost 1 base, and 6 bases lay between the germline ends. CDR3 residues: CASSLPVSYEQYF. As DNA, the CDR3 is TGTGCCAGCAGCTTGCCGGTTTCCTACGAGCAGTACTTC.

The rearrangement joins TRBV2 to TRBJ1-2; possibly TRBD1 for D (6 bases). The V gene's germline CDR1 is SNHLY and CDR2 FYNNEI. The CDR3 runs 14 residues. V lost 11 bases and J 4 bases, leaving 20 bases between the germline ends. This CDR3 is CAGNLQGGGYGYTF. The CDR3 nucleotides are TGTGCCGGGAATTTACAGGGTGGGGGCTATGGCTACACCTTC. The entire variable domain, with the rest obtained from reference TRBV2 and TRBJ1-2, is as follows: EPEVTQTPSHQVTQMGQEVILRCVPISNHLYFYWYRQILGQKVEFLVSFYNNEISEKSEIFDDQFSVERPDGSNFTLKIRSTKLEDSAMYFCAGNLQGGGYGYTFGSGTRLTVV.

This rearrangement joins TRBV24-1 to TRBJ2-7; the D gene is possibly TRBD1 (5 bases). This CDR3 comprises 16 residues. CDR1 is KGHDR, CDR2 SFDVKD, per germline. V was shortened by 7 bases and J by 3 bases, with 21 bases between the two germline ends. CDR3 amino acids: CATRRPPGPPHYEQYF. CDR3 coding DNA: TGTGCCACCAGACGGCCCCCAGGGCCCCCTCACTACGAGCAGTACTTC.

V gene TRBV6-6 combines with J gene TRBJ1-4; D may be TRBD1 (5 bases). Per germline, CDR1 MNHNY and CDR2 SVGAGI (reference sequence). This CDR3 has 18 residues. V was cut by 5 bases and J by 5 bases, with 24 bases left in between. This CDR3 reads CASSPKFSYRIPNEKLFF. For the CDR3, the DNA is TGTGCCAGCAGTCCCAAATTTTCTTACAGGATACCAAATGAAAAACTGTTTTTT.

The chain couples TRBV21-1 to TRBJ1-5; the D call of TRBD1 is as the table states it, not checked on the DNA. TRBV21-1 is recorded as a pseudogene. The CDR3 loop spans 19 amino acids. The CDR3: CASSKDWRGDRRVNQPQHF. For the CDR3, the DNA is TGTGCCAGCAGCAAAGATTGGAGGGGGGACAGGCGGGTCAATCAGCCCCAGCATTTT.

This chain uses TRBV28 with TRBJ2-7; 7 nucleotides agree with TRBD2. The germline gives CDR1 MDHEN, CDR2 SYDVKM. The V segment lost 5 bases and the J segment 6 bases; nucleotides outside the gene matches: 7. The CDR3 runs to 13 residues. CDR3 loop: CASSPLGGSEQYF. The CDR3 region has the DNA TGTGCCAGCAGTCCCCTGGGAGGGTCCGAGCAGTACTTC.

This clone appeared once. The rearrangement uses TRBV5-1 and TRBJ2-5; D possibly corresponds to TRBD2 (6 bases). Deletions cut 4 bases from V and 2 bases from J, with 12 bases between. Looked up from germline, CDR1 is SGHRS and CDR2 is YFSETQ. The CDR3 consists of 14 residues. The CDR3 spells CASSRAAGQETQYF. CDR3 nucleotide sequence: TGCGCCAGCAGCAGAGCAGCGGGTCAAGAGACCCAGTACTTC.

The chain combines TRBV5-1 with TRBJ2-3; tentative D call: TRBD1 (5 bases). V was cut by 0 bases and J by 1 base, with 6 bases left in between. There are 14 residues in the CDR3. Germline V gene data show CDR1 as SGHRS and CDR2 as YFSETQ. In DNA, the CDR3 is TGCGCCAGCAGCTTGGAGGGGCGCACAGATACGCAGTATTTT. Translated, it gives CASSLEGRTDTQYF.

The CDR3 sequence is CASSEPGRGSEKLFF. CDR3 coding DNA: TGCGCCAGCAGTGAGCCCGGCAGGGGGAGTGAAAAACTGTTTTTT. This chain uses TRBV10-2 with TRBJ1-4; 7 bases line up with TRBD1. CDR1 is WSHSY, CDR2 SAAADI, per germline. The CDR3 consists of 15 residues. V gave up 2 bases and J gave up 7 bases; unmatched junction bases: 7.

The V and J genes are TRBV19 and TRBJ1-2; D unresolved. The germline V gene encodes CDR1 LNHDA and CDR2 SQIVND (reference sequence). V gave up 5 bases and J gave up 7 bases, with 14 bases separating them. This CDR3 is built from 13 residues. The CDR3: CASSRGQRFGYTF. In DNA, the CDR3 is TGTGCCAGTAGTCGAGGGCAGAGGTTTGGCTACACCTTC.

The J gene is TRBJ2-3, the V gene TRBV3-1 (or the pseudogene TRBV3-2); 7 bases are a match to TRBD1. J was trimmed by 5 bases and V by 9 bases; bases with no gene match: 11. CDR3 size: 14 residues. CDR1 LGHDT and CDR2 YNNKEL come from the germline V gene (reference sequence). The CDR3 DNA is TGTGCCAGGCCCCGGGACAGCCTACAAGATACGCAGTATTTT. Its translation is CARPRDSLQDTQYF.

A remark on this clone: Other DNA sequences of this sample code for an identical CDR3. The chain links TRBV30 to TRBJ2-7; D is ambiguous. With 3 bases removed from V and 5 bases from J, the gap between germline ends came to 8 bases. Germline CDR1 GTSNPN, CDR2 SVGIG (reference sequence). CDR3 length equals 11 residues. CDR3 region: CAWSLGDEQYF. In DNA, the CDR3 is TGTGCCTGGAGCCTAGGTGACGAGCAGTACTTC.

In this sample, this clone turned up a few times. CDR3 residues: CASSFQSPGTPQDNEQFF. The CDR3 nucleotides read TGTGCCAGCAGTTTCCAATCACCCGGGACTCCTCAGGACAATGAGCAGTTCTTC. The rearrangement links TRBV27 to TRBJ2-1, with D tentatively TRBD2 (6 bases). Germline CDR1 and CDR2: MNHEY and SMNVEV (reference sequence). Trimming pared 3 bases from V and 5 bases from J, leaving 23 bases between. This CDR3 is built from 18 residues.

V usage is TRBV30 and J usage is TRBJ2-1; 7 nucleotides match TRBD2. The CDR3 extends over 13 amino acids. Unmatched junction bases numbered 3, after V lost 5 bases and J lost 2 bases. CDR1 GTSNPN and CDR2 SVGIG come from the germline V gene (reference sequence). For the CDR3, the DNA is TGTGCCTGGGGACGGGGGGCCTACAATGAGCAGTTCTTC. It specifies CAWGRGAYNEQFF.

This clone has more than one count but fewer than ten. The CDR3 region has the DNA TGTGCCACCAGTGAGCCAGGCGCTGAGACCCAGTACTTC. Translated, it gives CATSEPGAETQYF. The V gene is TRBV24-1, the J gene TRBJ2-5; no firm D call. Germline lookup yields CDR1 KGHDR and CDR2 SFDVKD. Trimming removed 4 bases from V and 5 bases from J, with 10 bases in between. This CDR3 is 13 amino acids long.

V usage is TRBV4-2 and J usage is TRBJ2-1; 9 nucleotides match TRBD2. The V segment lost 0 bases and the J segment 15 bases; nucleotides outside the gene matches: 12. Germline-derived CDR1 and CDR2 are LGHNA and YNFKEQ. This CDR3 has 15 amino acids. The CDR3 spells CASSQDAAGGRRVFF. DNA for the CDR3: TGTGCCAGCAGCCAAGATGCGGCGGGGGGGCGGAGGGTGTTCTTC.

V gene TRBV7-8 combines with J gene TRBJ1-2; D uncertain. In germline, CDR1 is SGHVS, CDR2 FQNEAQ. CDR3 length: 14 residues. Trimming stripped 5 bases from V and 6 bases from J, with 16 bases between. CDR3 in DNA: TGTGCCAGCAGCCCCAACGGGGAGGTCCATGGCTACACCTTC. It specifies CASSPNGEVHGYTF.

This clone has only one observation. CDR3 bases: TGCAGTGCTAGTGTCCTCCCGACTAGCACAGATACGCAGTATTTT. It codes for CSASVLPTSTDTQYF. The chain combines TRBV20-1 with TRBJ2-3; D is ambiguous. Trimming removed 3 bases from V and 0 bases from J, with 13 bases in between. Germline CDR1 reads DFQATT; CDR2 reads SNEGSKA (reference sequence). The CDR3 has 15 residues.

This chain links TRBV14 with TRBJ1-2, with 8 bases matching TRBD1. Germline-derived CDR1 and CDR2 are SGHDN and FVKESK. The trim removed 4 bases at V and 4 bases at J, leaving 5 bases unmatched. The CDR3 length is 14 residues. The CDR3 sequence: CASSLTTGVYGYTF. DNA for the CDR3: TGTGCCAGCAGCCTAACGACAGGGGTCTATGGCTACACCTTC.

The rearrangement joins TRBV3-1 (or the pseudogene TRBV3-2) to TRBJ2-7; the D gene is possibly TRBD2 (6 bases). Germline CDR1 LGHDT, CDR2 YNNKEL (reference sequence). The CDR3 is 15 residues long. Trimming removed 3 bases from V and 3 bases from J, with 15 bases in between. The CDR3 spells CASSQGGLADYEQYF. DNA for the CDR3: TGTGCCAGCAGCCAGGGGGGTCTCGCGGACTACGAGCAGTACTTC.

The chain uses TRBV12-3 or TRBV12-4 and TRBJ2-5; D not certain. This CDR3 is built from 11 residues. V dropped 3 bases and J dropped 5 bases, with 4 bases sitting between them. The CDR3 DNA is TGTGCCAGCAGTTTCAGGGAGACCCAGTACTTC. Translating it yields CASSFRETQYF.